These T cell receptor beta chains were read from a single sample in a study of T cells in Graves' hyperthyroidism and ophthalmopathy. TCRdb re-called the multiplex PCR reads with MiXCR, one entry per CDR3 protein. The data hold some 720,000 distinct CDR3 sequences, with about 17% observed a single time. Sequenced: blood. All receptors derive from a man aged 18 to 30 with Graves' hyperthyroidism. Both conserved end residues are part of each CDR3. A D gene is named only where the DNA matches it firmly. Only some rows state a clone size, as once, few, many or a class for expanded clones.

j_call clone_size v_call d_call cdr3_nt cdr3_aa
TRBJ1-2 many TRBV5-6 . TGTGCCAGCAGCTTGTTGGACAGATTTACTAACTATGGCTACACCTTC CASSLLDRFTNYGYTF
TRBJ1-5 few TRBV28 . TGTGCCAGCAGGCGGGACGTACAGCCCCAGCATTTT CASRRDVQPQHF
TRBJ1-2 few TRBV28 . TGTGCCAGCAGTCCGTTACTAGGAGGCTACACCTTC CASSPLLGGYTF
TRBJ2-5 many TRBV27 . TGTGCCAGCAGTTGGGGGGTTGGGGAGACCCAGTACTTC CASSWGVGETQYF
TRBJ2-2 few TRBV19 TRBD2 TGTGCCAGTGCCAACCTAGCGGTTAACACCGGGGAGCTGTTTTTT CASANLAVNTGELFF
TRBJ2-2 many TRBV11-2 TRBD2 TGTGCCAGCAGCTCGACTAGCGGGAGTTCCGGGGAGCTGTTTTTT CASSSTSGSSGELFF
TRBJ2-7 . TRBV10-3 TRBD1 TGTGCCATTAGCCCGGGACAGGGGTTCGAGCAGTACTTC CAISPGQGFEQYF
TRBJ2-7 many TRBV20-1 TRBD2 TGCAGTGCTACAGGTTGGCGGGAGGACCCCTACGAGCAGTACTTC CSATGWREDPYEQYF
TRBJ2-1 . TRBV15 TRBD2 TGTGCCAGCATAGCGGGAGGGGGTAATGAGCAGTTCTTC CASIAGGGNEQFF
TRBJ2-5 many TRBV6-2/TRBV6-3 TRBD1 TGTGCCAGCAGCCTACTACGGACAGGCCAAGAGACCCAGTACTTC CASSLLRTGQETQYF
TRBJ1-6 few TRBV20-1 TRBD1 TGCAGTGCTAGTGCGCGACAGGGCACTAATTCACCCCTCCACTTT CSASARQGTNSPLHF
TRBJ1-4 . TRBV28 TRBD1 TGTGCCAGCAGTCCCGCCGGGACAGGGAACGAAAAACTGTTTTTT CASSPAGTGNEKLFF
TRBJ2-3 few TRBV19 TRBD2 TGTGCCACTGGACTAGCGGGGCCCGCGGATACGCAGTATTTT CATGLAGPADTQYF
TRBJ1-5 . TRBV6-1 . TGTGCCAGCAGGACCACCGGGACTTCGGGGCACACTCAGCCCCAGCATTTT CASRTTGTSGHTQPQHF
TRBJ2-7 . TRBV29-1 TRBD2 TGCAGCGTTGAATTCCGCGGGAGGGCGGTAGGGGAGCAGTACTTC CSVEFRGRAVGEQYF
TRBJ1-5 many TRBV12-3/TRBV12-4 . TGTGCCAGCGTGGCGGGTTTCGATTCAAATCAGCCCCAGCATTTT CASVAGFDSNQPQHF
TRBJ2-5 many TRBV20-1 . TGCAGTGCCCGCCTTCTGCGGTCGGGTCATAACCAAGAGACCCAGTACTTC CSARLLRSGHNQETQYF
TRBJ2-5 many TRBV28 . TGTGCCAGCAGTTTGCAGGGCGGGTACGCCTTTCGGACCGAAGAGACCCAGTACTTC CASSLQGGYAFRTEETQYF
TRBJ1-2 . TRBV28 . TGTGCCAGCAGTTTATACGGCGGAGTCTATGGCTACACCTTC CASSLYGGVYGYTF
TRBJ2-1 many TRBV12-3/TRBV12-4 TRBD2 TGTGCCAGCAGTCTCGGACTAGCGGGAGTGGGCGTGCAGTTCTTC CASSLGLAGVGVQFF
TRBJ2-1 many TRBV2 . TGTGCCAGCAGTGTGGGCCCTTACAATGAGCAGTTCTTC CASSVGPYNEQFF
TRBJ1-4 many TRBV6-1 . TGTGCCAGCAGTGAACGACAGGCCCGAAATGAAAAACTGTTTTTT CASSERQARNEKLFF
TRBJ2-5 few TRBV14 . TGTGCCAGCAGGAAGGGGCGGATCGAGACCCAGTACTTC CASRKGRIETQYF
TRBJ2-4 few TRBV20-1 . TGCAGTGCTACCTCGCCTTCTTCGGCAAACATTCAGTACTTC CSATSPSSANIQYF
TRBJ2-1 . TRBV30 . TGTGCCGCGGGTTCCTACAATGAGCAGTTCTTC CAAGSYNEQFF
TRBJ2-1 many TRBV30 TRBD2 TGTGCCTGGGCTAGCGGTTACAATGAGCAGTTCTTC CAWASGYNEQFF
TRBJ2-6 . TRBV27 TRBD2 TGTGCCAGCAGTCCGACTAGCCGATACTCTGGGGCCAACGTCCTGACTTTC CASSPTSRYSGANVLTF
TRBJ2-3 many TRBV10-3 TRBD2 TGTGCCATCAGTAGACCAGCGGGAGGGCCGATCCCTACGCAGTATTTT CAISRPAGGPIPTQYF
TRBJ1-2 many TRBV2 . TGTGCCAGCAGTGAAGTGTCGGTTACTAACTATGGCTACACCTTC CASSEVSVTNYGYTF
TRBJ1-6 . TRBV6-4 . TGTGCCAACACCCCCCGGTCAGGGAATCGGTATTCACCCCTCCACTTT CANTPRSGNRYSPLHF
TRBJ2-7 . TRBV6-6 TRBD2 TGTGCCAGCAGTTACTCGGCGGGACTAGCGACCTACGAGCAGTACTTC CASSYSAGLATYEQYF
TRBJ2-3 . TRBV29-1 . TGCAGTAACCTCCTCGCAGATACGCAGTATTTT CSNLLADTQYF
TRBJ2-1 many TRBV11-2 . TGTGCCAGCAGCCCTGACATCTACAATGAGCAGTTCTTC CASSPDIYNEQFF
TRBJ1-5 . TRBV5-1 . TGCGCCAGCAGCGTTGGCTGGGGGGATCAGCCCCAGCATTTT CASSVGWGDQPQHF
TRBJ2-2 . TRBV7-2 TRBD2 TGTGCCAGCAGGACTCGACTAGCGGGGTCCGGGGAGCTGTTTTTT CASRTRLAGSGELFF
TRBJ2-3 few TRBV29-1 . TGCAGCGCCCTGGACAGCGATACGCAGTATTTT CSALDSDTQYF
TRBJ1-6 many TRBV2 TRBD1 TGTGCCAGCGGCCTTCAGGGGGCCAATTCACCCCTCCACTTT CASGLQGANSPLHF
TRBJ2-1 few TRBV20-1 . TGCAGTGCTAGTCTGGTAGCCCTAAACAATGAGCAGTTCTTC CSASLVALNNEQFF
TRBJ1-3 . TRBV4-3 . TGCGCCAGCAGCCAAGGCGTTTTCTCTGGAAACACCATATATTTT CASSQGVFSGNTIYF
TRBJ1-1 few TRBV10-3 . TGTGCCATCAGTGAGTCCTCCAGTCCTGAAGCTTTCTTT CAISESSSPEAFF
TRBJ2-7 many TRBV28 . TGTGCCAGCAGTTTAGCCAGGGATTACGAGCAGTACTTC CASSLARDYEQYF
TRBJ2-1 . TRBV20-1 TRBD2 TGCAGTGCTTCTGGGGCGGGAGGGGGTTACGATGAGCAGTTCTTC CSASGAGGGYDEQFF
TRBJ1-6 . TRBV19 TRBD1 TGTGCCAGTAGATTGGGACAGAACACCTATTCACCCCTCCACTTT CASRLGQNTYSPLHF
TRBJ1-2 . TRBV30 . TGTGCCTGGATGGGGGCCGCCAAGGTTGGCTACACCTTC CAWMGAAKVGYTF
TRBJ1-1 many TRBV12-3/TRBV12-4 . TGTGCCAGCAGTTACAGGGCTCTGAACCCTGAAGCTTTCTTT CASSYRALNPEAFF
TRBJ2-7 . TRBV20-1 TRBD2 TGCAGTGCTAGGAGGGTAGCGGGAGCCTACGAGCAGTACTTC CSARRVAGAYEQYF
TRBJ2-7 few TRBV4-3 . TGCGCCAGCAGCCAAAGGGCGGACAGTTCTTCTAGCGAGCAGTACTTC CASSQRADSSSSEQYF
TRBJ2-5 . TRBV5-4 TRBD2 TGTGCCAGCAGCCCTTGGACTAGCGGCACGGAGACCCAGTACTTC CASSPWTSGTETQYF
TRBJ2-7 many TRBV28 . TGTGCCAGCAGAACAACATCAGGGGTCGACGAGCAGTACTTC CASRTTSGVDEQYF
TRBJ2-1 . TRBV20-1 . TGCAGGGCCTTGACTTCGGGAGCGGGCTATGAGCAGTTCTTC CRALTSGAGYEQFF
TRBJ1-2 . TRBV19 . TGTGCCAGTAGTATAGGGCCCGGAACTGGCTATGGCTACACCTTC CASSIGPGTGYGYTF
TRBJ2-4 few TRBV20-1 . TGCAGTGCCCGAGCCCGGTTCGCCAAAAACATTCAGTACTTC CSARARFAKNIQYF
TRBJ2-4 many TRBV3-1 . TGTGCCAGCAGCCCCAGCTGGTCGCTAGCCAAAAACATTCAGTACTTC CASSPSWSLAKNIQYF
TRBJ2-5 few TRBV19 . TGTGCCAGTAAAAGGGGGGGCCAAGAGACCCAGTACTTC CASKRGGQETQYF
TRBJ1-2 . TRBV20-1 . TGCAGTGCTGTCGACATGAACTATGGCTACACCTTC CSAVDMNYGYTF
TRBJ2-1 many TRBV5-1 TRBD1 TGCGCCAGCAGCTTACCAGGGGGCCCGTACAATGAGCAGTTCTTC CASSLPGGPYNEQFF